A selection of T cell receptor beta chains follows, all from one sample in a study of OX40 agonist ivuxolimab in advanced cancers. Sequenced by immunoSEQ multiplex PCR; TCRdb stores in-frame clones only, minus some. The sample records more than 50,000 clones, about 81% being singletons. Specimen: CD4+ or CD8+ T cells sorted from blood, collected in a trial of the OX40 agonist ivuxolimab. All receptors come from an adult with an advanced solid tumor such as melanoma, head and neck, liver or kidney cancer. CDR3s include the opening cysteine and the closing phenylalanine or tryptophan. The D gene is left open where the match is weak. Size values are once, few and many counts, or a class for expanded clones, and some rows have none.

D gene: -
J gene: TRBJ2-2
V gene: TRBV19
clone size: -
CDR3 DNA: TGTGCCAGTAGTGTACAGGGAGGGGGCGCCGCCGGGGAGCTGTTTTTT
CDR3 protein: CASSVQGGGAAGELFF

D gene: TRBD1
J gene: TRBJ2-1
V gene: TRBV11-3
clone size: few
CDR3 DNA: TGTGCCAGCAGCACCGGACAGGGGCTATACAATGAGCAGTTCTTC
CDR3 protein: CASSTGQGLYNEQFF

D gene: -
J gene: TRBJ1-5
V gene: TRBV6-1
clone size: -
CDR3 DNA: TGTGCCAGCAGTTCGGGCATCAATCAGCCCCAGCATTTT
CDR3 protein: CASSSGINQPQHF

D gene: -
J gene: TRBJ2-6
V gene: TRBV29-1
clone size: once
CDR3 DNA: TGCAGCGTCCATCTCCGGGACAAGTACTCTGGGGCCAACGTCCTGACTTTC
CDR3 protein: CSVHLRDKYSGANVLTF

D gene: -
J gene: TRBJ2-1
V gene: TRBV10-1
clone size: -
CDR3 DNA: TGCGCCAGCAGTGACGGGAGCTCCTACAATGAGCAGTTCTTC
CDR3 protein: CASSDGSSYNEQFF

D gene: -
J gene: TRBJ2-1
V gene: TRBV11-3
clone size: -
CDR3 DNA: TGTGCCAGCAGCTTAGATAGGGAGCAGTTCTTC
CDR3 protein: CASSLDREQFF

D gene: -
J gene: TRBJ2-1
V gene: TRBV6-5
clone size: -
CDR3 DNA: TGTGCCAGCAGCCCTGGAAGGCCTGCTGCCAATGAGCAGTTCTTC
CDR3 protein: CASSPGRPAANEQFF

D gene: -
J gene: TRBJ2-3
V gene: TRBV9
clone size: -
CDR3 DNA: TGTGCCAGCAGCGTAGAGAGGCGGAGCACAGATACGCAGTATTTT
CDR3 protein: CASSVERRSTDTQYF

D gene: -
J gene: TRBJ2-3
V gene: TRBV5-1
clone size: -
CDR3 DNA: TGCGCCAGCAGAGTAGGGGACGCTAGCACAGATACGCAGTATTTT
CDR3 protein: CASRVGDASTDTQYF

D gene: -
J gene: TRBJ1-2
V gene: TRBV5-1
clone size: -
CDR3 DNA: TGCGCCAGCAGCACCACGGGCAACTATGGCTACACCTTC
CDR3 protein: CASSTTGNYGYTF

D gene: TRBD1
J gene: TRBJ2-7
V gene: TRBV19
clone size: -
CDR3 DNA: TGTGCCAGTAGTATAGGACAGGGGGCGAGCTACGAGCAGTACTTC
CDR3 protein: CASSIGQGASYEQYF

D gene: -
J gene: TRBJ1-1
V gene: TRBV6-1
clone size: -
CDR3 DNA: TGTGCCAGCAGTCCAAGGGGGGCTGAAGCTTTCTTT
CDR3 protein: CASSPRGAEAFF

D gene: -
J gene: TRBJ2-3
V gene: TRBV5-4
clone size: -
CDR3 DNA: TGTGCCAGCAGCAAGGAGTCAAATACGCAGTATTTT
CDR3 protein: CASSKESNTQYF

D gene: -
J gene: TRBJ1-5
V gene: TRBV19
clone size: -
CDR3 DNA: TGTGCCACCCGACCCATTGAGGTCAATCAGCCCCAGCATTTT
CDR3 protein: CATRPIEVNQPQHF

D gene: TRBD2
J gene: TRBJ2-3
V gene: TRBV5-1
clone size: -
CDR3 DNA: TGCGCCAGCAGCCTAAGCGGGGCGGGAGAGGGTACGCAGTATTTT
CDR3 protein: CASSLSGAGEGTQYF

D gene: -
J gene: TRBJ2-3
V gene: TRBV7-8
clone size: -
CDR3 DNA: TGTGCCAGCCGGCGAGGTGGGTCAACAGATACGCAGTATTTT
CDR3 protein: CASRRGGSTDTQYF

D gene: -
J gene: TRBJ2-1
V gene: TRBV18
clone size: once
CDR3 DNA: TGTGCCAGCTCACTTCGACCGGGGGTCGATTACAGCTCCTACAATGAGCAGTTCTTC
CDR3 protein: CASSLRPGVDYSSYNEQFF

D gene: TRBD2
J gene: TRBJ2-1
V gene: TRBV5-1
clone size: -
CDR3 DNA: TGCGCCAGCAGCTTGGTACTAGCGGGGGGGTACAATGAGCAGTTCTTC
CDR3 protein: CASSLVLAGGYNEQFF

D gene: -
J gene: TRBJ1-2
V gene: TRBV14
clone size: -
CDR3 DNA: TGTGCCAGCAGCCACTCCCAAGTCTATGGCTACACCTTC
CDR3 protein: CASSHSQVYGYTF

D gene: TRBD1
J gene: TRBJ1-4
V gene: TRBV5-1
clone size: few
CDR3 DNA: TGCGCCAGCAGCGGGACAGGGAAGGATGAAAAACTGTTTTTT
CDR3 protein: CASSGTGKDEKLFF

D gene: -
J gene: TRBJ1-3
V gene: TRBV6-1
clone size: -
CDR3 DNA: TGTGCCAGCAGTGGAGAATCTGGAAACACCATATATTTT
CDR3 protein: CASSGESGNTIYF

D gene: -
J gene: TRBJ2-2
V gene: TRBV7-8
clone size: -
CDR3 DNA: TGTGCCAGCAGCTTAGGAGAGACCGGGGAGCTGTTTTTT
CDR3 protein: CASSLGETGELFF